Presented here are 30 T cell receptor beta chains from one specimen sequenced in a study of T cell changes during pregnancy in multiple sclerosis. Sequencing was performed with immunoSEQ multiplex PCR; in TCRdb, only in-frame clones are kept and a portion is missing. The sample consists of just under 60,000 clones, around 92% of them appearing once. The sample here was peripheral blood, taken in the first trimester of pregnancy. These receptors all stem from a female donor with multiple sclerosis, enrolled in a pregnancy study.

The chain recombines TRBV19 with TRBJ2-6; TRBD1 aligns across 9 bases. This CDR3 has 18 amino acids. Germline CDR1 LNHDA, CDR2 SQIVND (reference sequence). Losses at the gene ends were 3 bases for V and 4 bases for J; bases not matched to a gene: 10. CDR3 in DNA: TGTGCCAGTAGTATCCCGCTGGGACAGGGAACCGGGGCCAACGTCCTGACTTTC. Translation gives CASSIPLGQGTGANVLTF.

The chain couples TRBV4-3 to TRBJ2-4; possibly TRBD2 for D (6 bases). In germline, CDR1 is LGHNA, CDR2 YSLEER. Trimming cost V 2 bases and J 8 bases, with 10 bases left between them. The CDR3 totals 13 residues. The CDR3 here is CASSQPGGDIQYF. The DNA of the CDR3 is TGCGCCAGCAGCCAACCCGGGGGTGACATTCAGTACTTC.

This sequence joins TRBV6-5 and TRBJ2-7; no reliable D call. V lost 6 bases and J 0 bases, leaving 9 bases between the germline ends. CDR1 MNHEY and CDR2 SVGAGI come from the germline V gene. CDR3 length: 13 amino acids. The CDR3 loop reads CASSPLYSYEQYF. In DNA, the CDR3 is TGTGCCAGCAGCCCACTTTACTCCTACGAGCAGTACTTC.

This chain connects TRBV27 to TRBJ1-1; possible D gene TRBD1, 5 bases. V was trimmed by 3 bases and J by 0 bases, leaving 8 bases between them. Germline assignment: CDR1 MNHEY and CDR2 SMNVEV (reference sequence). The CDR3 extends over 14 amino acids. The CDR3 spells CASSFVGVNTEAFF. The CDR3 DNA follows: TGTGCCAGCAGTTTCGTAGGGGTGAACACTGAAGCTTTCTTT.

V usage is TRBV2 and J usage is TRBJ1-2; 8 bases align to TRBD1. The CDR3 has 13 amino acids. The V and J ends lost 4 bases and 8 bases, in that order; junction bases with no gene match: 6. Germline assignment: CDR1 SNHLY and CDR2 FYNNEI. DNA of the CDR3: TGTGCCAGCAGTGTTAGACAGGGGTACGGCTACACCTTC. It codes for CASSVRQGYGYTF.

The rearrangement uses TRBV19 and TRBJ2-7, with 8 bases fitting TRBD2. Trimming took 2 bases from V and 4 from J; bases not matched to a gene: 4. From germline, CDR1 is LNHDA and CDR2 SQIVND (reference sequence). The CDR3 spans 14 residues. As DNA, the CDR3 is TGTGCCAGTAGTATATTCGGGGGGGCTTACGAGCAGTACTTC. This translates into CASSIFGGAYEQYF.

The chain uses TRBV29-1 and TRBJ1-1; 9 bases align to TRBD1. V was pared by 6 bases and J by 6 bases, with 8 bases of the junction left unmatched. Looked up from germline, CDR1 is SQVTM and CDR2 is ANQGSEA. CDR3 length: 13 amino acids. CDR3 residues: CSVATGGASEAFF. CDR3 DNA sequence: TGCAGCGTCGCGACAGGGGGTGCTTCTGAAGCTTTCTTT.

The gene calls are TRBV9 and TRBJ1-1, with a possible D match to TRBD1 (5 bases). The germline V gene has CDR1 SGDLS and CDR2 YYNGEE. The CDR3 contains 16 residues. Trimming stripped 0 bases from V and 1 base from J, with 13 bases between. This CDR3 reads CASSVEGDPGNTEAFF. The DNA of the CDR3 is TGTGCCAGCAGCGTAGAAGGGGATCCGGGGAACACTGAAGCTTTCTTT.

The chain is built from TRBV9 and TRBJ1-2, with D possibly TRBD1 on 6 matching bases. V was shortened by 3 bases and J by 0 bases, with 18 bases between the two germline ends. The CDR3 totals 17 residues. Germline CDR1 and CDR2: SGDLS and YYNGEE. CDR3 DNA: TGTGCCAGCAGCGCACCCACAGGGCACATCTCTAACTATGGCTACACCTTC. Protein: CASSAPTGHISNYGYTF.

Only one count was recorded for this clone. Here the CDR3 DNA reads TGCAGCTTCGAGGACAGGGGGCGTAGTAACTATGGCTACACCTTC. It encodes CSFEDRGRSNYGYTF. The V call is TRBV29-1, the J call TRBJ1-2, with TRBD1 matching 11 bases. The CDR3 spans 15 residues. Germline V gives CDR1 SQVTM, CDR2 ANQGSEA. The trim removed 8 bases at V and 1 base at J, leaving 9 bases unmatched.

The chain combines TRBV2 with TRBJ2-7, with 7 positions matching TRBD1. Per the germline V gene, CDR1 is SNHLY and CDR2 is FYNNEI. This CDR3 is built from 14 residues. The V segment lost 7 bases and the J segment 2 bases; nucleotides outside the gene matches: 8. This chain's CDR3 is CASTAGTEPYEQYF. CDR3 coding DNA: TGTGCCAGCACCGCCGGGACAGAGCCCTACGAGCAGTACTTC.

This clone was found a few times. The rearrangement joins TRBV30 to TRBJ1-1, with D unresolved. In germline, CDR1 is GTSNPN, CDR2 SVGIG (reference sequence). The CDR3 is 11 residues long. V was cut by 5 bases and J by 10 bases, with 14 bases left in between. CDR3 residues: CAWSREVGAFF. The DNA of the CDR3 is TGTGCCTGGTCGAGGGAGGTCGGAGCTTTCTTT.

The chain combines TRBV7-3 with TRBJ2-7; TRBD1 matches at 12 bases. Germline V lookup: CDR1 SGHTA, CDR2 FQGTGA. This CDR3 is 15 amino acids long. Losses at the gene ends were 5 bases for V and 3 bases for J; bases not matched to a gene: 5. The CDR3 reads CASSRDRGPNYEQYF. CDR3 sequence (DNA): TGTGCCAGCAGCAGGGACAGGGGGCCTAACTACGAGCAGTACTTC.

The chain employs TRBV7-9 and TRBJ1-3, with D uncertain. The CDR3 is made up of 11 amino acids. Germline CDR1 reads SEHNR; CDR2 reads FQNEAQ (reference sequence). The V and J ends lost 11 bases and 7 bases respectively, with 12 bases between them. CDR3 nucleotide sequence: TGTGCCCTCCCCCTTGGCAACACCATATATTTT. Amino acids: CALPLGNTIYF. Full variable domain (missing parts from reference TRBV7-9 and TRBJ1-3): DTGVSQNPRHKITKRGQNVTFRCDPISEHNRLYWYRQTLGQGPEFLTYFQNEAQLEKSRLLSDRFSAERPKGSFSTLEIQRTEQGDSAMYLCALPLGNTIYFGEGSWLTVV.

The chain combines TRBV2 with TRBJ2-2, with 8 bases lining up with TRBD1. Germline CDR1 and CDR2: SNHLY and FYNNEI. The CDR3 has 15 residues. With V trimmed by 10 bases and J by 0 bases, 7 bases remained unmatched. CDR3 amino acids: CATSRQGPNTGELFF. CDR3 bases: TGTGCCACCTCTCGACAGGGGCCGAACACCGGGGAGCTGTTTTTT.

The CDR3 spells CASSLRGPTYEQYF. The CDR3 region has the DNA TGTGCCAGCAGCTTAAGGGGGCCTACCTACGAGCAGTACTTC. The chain combines TRBV7-6 with TRBJ2-7; the match to TRBD1 covers 7 bases. This CDR3 is built from 14 residues. Trimming removed 2 bases from V and 2 bases from J; junction bases left unmatched: 3. Germline V gene lookup returns CDR1 SGHVS and CDR2 FNYEAQ. Together with reference TRBV7-6 and TRBJ2-7, the CDR3 gives the full variable domain: GAGVSQSPRYKVTKRGQDVALRCDPISGHVSLYWYRQALGQGPEFLTYFNYEAQQDKSGLPNDRFSAERPEGSISTLTIQRTEQRDSAMYRCASSLRGPTYEQYFGPGTRLTVT.

This clone was seen a few times. This chain links TRBV11-2 with TRBJ1-2, with 7 bases matching TRBD1. The V segment lost 5 bases and the J segment 1 base; nucleotides outside the gene matches: 13. Per the germline V gene, CDR1 is SGHAT and CDR2 is FQNNGV. The CDR3 runs to 17 residues. CDR3 loop: CASSEGQAWSNNYGYTF. CDR3 nucleotides: TGTGCCAGCAGCGAAGGACAGGCTTGGTCTAATAACTATGGCTACACCTTC.

The chain combines TRBV11-3 with TRBJ1-1, with D unresolved. Trimming removed 2 bases from V and 0 bases from J, with 4 bases in between. Germline CDR1 is SGHNT and CDR2 is YENEEA. There are 13 residues in the CDR3. CDR3 in amino acids: CASSLQMNTEAFF. The DNA for the CDR3 is TGTGCCAGCAGCTTACAGATGAACACTGAAGCTTTCTTT.

This clone was observed a single time. This chain joins TRBV4-1 and TRBJ1-5, with D maybe TRBD1 (5 bases). V lost 0 bases and J 4 bases, leaving 13 bases between the germline ends. Germline-derived CDR1 and CDR2 are MGHRA and YSYEKL. The length of the CDR3 is 16 residues. The CDR3 sequence: CASSQDEWGGNQPQHF. As DNA, the CDR3 is TGCGCCAGCAGCCAAGATGAATGGGGGGGGAATCAGCCCCAGCATTTT.

The gene calls are TRBV5-4 and TRBJ1-2; no definite D call. Trimming left V 3 bases short and J 2 bases short, with 8 bases between. The CDR3 is 13 residues long. Germline lookup yields CDR1 SGHNT and CDR2 YYREEE (reference sequence). CDR3 coding DNA: TGTGCCAGCAGCTCAGGAGGAAACTATGGCTACACCTTC. Its translation: CASSSGGNYGYTF.

The chain links TRBV19 to TRBJ1-2; the D gene is possibly TRBD1 (6 bases). In germline, CDR1 is LNHDA, CDR2 SQIVND (reference sequence). Trimming left V 3 bases short and J 1 base short, with 9 bases between. CDR3 length equals 14 residues. The CDR3 nucleotides read TGTGCCAGTAGTATCGGACAGCGTAACTATGGCTACACCTTC. Amino acid sequence: CASSIGQRNYGYTF. The entire variable domain, with the rest obtained from reference TRBV19 and TRBJ1-2, is as follows: DGGITQSPKYLFRKEGQNVTLSCEQNLNHDAMYWYRQDPGQGLRLIYYSQIVNDFQKGDIAEGYSVSREKKESFPLTVTSAQKNPTAFYLCASSIGQRNYGYTFGSGTRLTVV.

V and J are TRBV27 and TRBJ1-6; D gene unclear. Looked up from germline, CDR1 is MNHEY and CDR2 is SMNVEV (reference sequence). Trimming stripped 3 bases from V and 7 bases from J, with 7 bases between. The CDR3 spans 13 residues. The CDR3 spells CASSFGRNSPLHF. The DNA of the CDR3 is TGTGCCAGCAGTTTTGGGAGGAATTCACCCCTCCACTTT.

The V and J genes are TRBV27 and TRBJ2-7; weak D call: TRBD2 (5 bases). This CDR3 has 14 amino acids. Germline assignment: CDR1 MNHEY and CDR2 SMNVEV (reference sequence). The ends were cut back, 6 bases at V and 2 bases at J, with 14 bases in the middle. Here the CDR3 reads CASREGSPPYEQYF. In DNA, the CDR3 is TGTGCCAGCAGAGAGGGTTCGCCTCCCTACGAGCAGTACTTC.

The chain recombines TRBV20-1 with TRBJ2-5, with D unclear. The CDR3 spans 11 residues. The V end was cut by 3 bases, the J end by 3 bases, with 5 bases between. The germline gives CDR1 DFQATT, CDR2 SNEGSKA (reference sequence). The CDR3: CSASLEETQYF. CDR3 DNA: TGCAGTGCTAGTCTAGAAGAGACCCAGTACTTC.

This clone was observed once. The V gene is TRBV11-2, the J gene TRBJ1-6; D perhaps matches TRBD1 (6 bases). The CDR3 is 18 amino acids. Trimming pared 2 bases from V and 5 bases from J, leaving 19 bases between. Germline CDR1 SGHAT, CDR2 FQNNGV. DNA for the CDR3: TGTGCCAGCAGCTTACCCGCCGCCGACAGGTTTCATAATTCACCCCTCCACTTT. It yields the protein CASSLPAADRFHNSPLHF.

The V call is TRBV28, the J call TRBJ1-6; tentatively, D is TRBD1 (5 bases). Germline loops: CDR1 MDHEN, CDR2 SYDVKM. Trimming removed 7 bases at V and 14 bases at J, with 9 bases between. The CDR3 length is 10 residues. CDR3 nucleotides: TGTGCCAGCAAGGGGTTCACCCTCCACTTT. This sequence encodes CASKGFTLHF.

The V gene is TRBV9, the J gene TRBJ1-1, with 10 positions matching TRBD1. Germline trimming cut 3 bases from V and 0 bases from J; bases unmatched to any gene: 5. The CDR3 sequence is 16 residues long. The germline gives CDR1 SGDLS, CDR2 YYNGEE. This chain's CDR3 is CASSAPGQGMNTEAFF. Written as DNA, the CDR3 is TGTGCCAGCAGCGCGCCGGGACAGGGGATGAACACTGAAGCTTTCTTT.

This chain links TRBV5-1 with TRBJ2-3, with TRBD2 identical over 14 bases. This CDR3 is built from 18 residues. The germline V gene encodes CDR1 SGHRS and CDR2 YFSETQ. Germline trimming cut 2 bases from V and 1 base from J; bases unmatched to any gene: 6. CDR3 region: CASSFGLAGGLRTDTQYF. Here the CDR3 DNA reads TGCGCCAGCAGCTTTGGACTAGCGGGGGGTTTGCGCACAGATACGCAGTATTTT.

DNA of the CDR3: TGTGCCAGCAGCCCGGTCTCCGGGGATTACAATGAGCAGTTCTTC. It yields the protein CASSPVSGDYNEQFF. This chain uses TRBV7-3 with TRBJ2-1; D is perhaps TRBD2 (5 bases). The germline V gene has CDR1 SGHTA and CDR2 FQGTGA. Trimming stripped 5 bases from V and 4 bases from J, with 15 bases between. The CDR3 totals 15 residues.

In its sample, this clone was seen once. J is TRBJ2-1 and V is TRBV5-8, with TRBD2 identical over 10 bases. Germline V gives CDR1 SGHTS, CDR2 YDEGEE. Trimming removed 2 bases from V and 7 bases from J; junction bases left unmatched: 6. This CDR3 contains 15 residues. Here the CDR3 reads CASSFGSGGTNEQFF. The CDR3 DNA follows: TGTGCCAGCAGCTTCGGTAGCGGGGGGACGAATGAGCAGTTCTTC.